A selection of T cell receptor beta chains follows, all from one sample in a study of CD8 T cells in Susac syndrome. TCRdb reprocessed the immunoSEQ multiplex PCR reads with MiXCR, giving one entry per CDR3 protein. The sample consists of about 200,000 distinct CDR3 sequences, around 96% of them appearing once. Sequencing input: CD4+ T cells from PBMCs. These TCRs come from a human donor with multiple sclerosis. Both conserved end residues are part of each CDR3. Fields, in order: V gene, J gene, clone size, D gene, CDR3 DNA, CDR3 protein. The D gene is left open where the match is weak. Not every row has a clone size; where given, it reads once, few, many or a size class.

TRBV12-3/TRBV12-4	TRBJ2-3	-	-	TGTGCCACAATGGACCACAGCACAGATACGCAGTATTTT	CATMDHSTDTQYF
TRBV2	TRBJ2-2	-	-	TGTGCCAGCAGTGCTGGCACAGTGAACACCGGGGAGCTGTTTTTT	CASSAGTVNTGELFF
TRBV6-5	TRBJ1-1	-	TRBD1	TGTGCCAGCAGTTACTCGGGGACAGCGGACACTGAAGCTTTCTTT	CASSYSGTADTEAFF
TRBV27	TRBJ1-2	-	-	TGTGCCAGCAGTTTAGAGGGTCGCTATGGCTACACCTTC	CASSLEGRYGYTF
TRBV9	TRBJ2-1	-	TRBD2	TGTGCCAGCAGCGGGCTAGCGGGAGGGCCGGATGAGCAGTTCTTC	CASSGLAGGPDEQFF
TRBV27	TRBJ1-3	-	-	TGTGCCAGCAGTCCCCTGGGGGCGGGGGGAAACACCATATATTTT	CASSPLGAGGNTIYF
TRBV9	TRBJ2-7	once	TRBD2	TGTGCCAGCAGCGTCGCGGGAGGGCCTTACAACGAGCAGTACTTC	CASSVAGGPYNEQYF
TRBV7-7	TRBJ2-5	-	-	TGTGCTAGCAGCTCCCGCCCGGGAGAGACCCAGTACTTC	CASSSRPGETQYF
TRBV5-1	TRBJ2-6	-	-	TGCGCCAGCAGAAATTCCTCTGGGGCCAACGTCCTGACTTTC	CASRNSSGANVLTF
TRBV11-2	TRBJ2-3	-	TRBD1	TGTGCCAGCAGCTTAGGGACAGGCCTCACAGATACGCAGTATTTT	CASSLGTGLTDTQYF
TRBV2	TRBJ2-4	-	-	TGTGCCAGCATGGGAGTTAGAAACATTCAGTACTTC	CASMGVRNIQYF
TRBV4-1	TRBJ2-1	-	-	TGCGCCAGCAGCCAATGGGCAATGTCCTACAATGAGCAGTTCTTC	CASSQWAMSYNEQFF
TRBV5-4	TRBJ2-7	-	TRBD2	TGTGCCAGCAGCCCGACTAGCGGTACCTCCCTCGGGGTCTACGAGCAGTACTTC	CASSPTSGTSLGVYEQYF
TRBV7-7	TRBJ2-2	-	-	TGTGCCAGCAGCTTAAGTCCAGGGAGAAGCGGGGAGCTGTTTTTT	CASSLSPGRSGELFF
TRBV9	TRBJ2-5	-	-	TGTGCCAGCAGCGGAACCGGGACTCCAGAGACCCAGTACTTC	CASSGTGTPETQYF
TRBV3-1	TRBJ1-2	once	-	TGTGCCAGCAGCCAAGTCGGGCGTGGCTACACCTTC	CASSQVGRGYTF
TRBV29-1	TRBJ2-7	-	-	TGCAGCGTGCAAACTGGTAGACTAGATTCGAGCAGTGAGCACTTC	CSVQTGRLDSSSEHF
TRBV2	TRBJ2-7	-	-	TGTGCCAGCAGGCGGGGCCTGGGCCCCTACGAGCAGTACTTC	CASRRGLGPYEQYF
TRBV24-1	TRBJ2-5	-	-	TGTGCCACCAGTGATCGGTTGACAGACCCCAGGGGGACCCAGTACTTC	CATSDRLTDPRGTQYF
TRBV10-3	TRBJ2-1	-	-	TGTGCCATCACCTCTCCGGGGGAAACTGAGCAGTTCTTC	CAITSPGETEQFF
TRBV20-1	TRBJ1-2	once	TRBD1	TGCAGTGCTAGTGGAGACAGGGGTGGCTATGGCTACACCTTC	CSASGDRGGYGYTF
TRBV15	TRBJ2-5	once	-	TGTGCCACCAGCAGAGGGCCAGGGGAGACCCAGTACTTC	CATSRGPGETQYF
TRBV20-1	TRBJ2-7	-	-	TGCAGTGCTAGCAGGGCGGACACAGCCTACGAGCAGTACTTC	CSASRADTAYEQYF
TRBV18	TRBJ2-7	-	-	TGTGCCAGCTCACAGGGCCCTTCATCGACCTACGAGCAGTACTTC	CASSQGPSSTYEQYF